This is a list of T cell receptor beta chains from one sample in a study of vaccination and CD4 T cells after COVID-19. One entry per CDR3 protein results from TCRdb running MiXCR on the PCR reads. The repertoire holds about 3,000 distinct CDR3 sequences, with around 74% as singletons. No antigen is known for these receptors. Sequences were obtained from CD4+ T cells from blood, cultured in vitro. These receptors originate from a human donor who had recovered from COVID-19. The CDR3 runs from the conserved cysteine through the conserved F or W. The D gene is left open where the match is weak.

d_call: TRBD1; j_call: TRBJ1-2; v_call: TRBV7-8; cdr3_aa: CASSLGTGNGYTF
d_call: NA; j_call: TRBJ1-2; v_call: TRBV10-3; cdr3_aa: CAISRTAGLEDGYTF
d_call: NA; j_call: TRBJ1-1; v_call: TRBV29-1; cdr3_aa: CSVKQGNTEAFF
d_call: TRBD1; j_call: TRBJ1-2; v_call: TRBV19; cdr3_aa: CASSTGTGLTLF
d_call: NA; j_call: TRBJ1-6; v_call: TRBV3-1; cdr3_aa: CASSQGSLLRDGPLHF
d_call: NA; j_call: TRBJ1-1; v_call: TRBV7-3; cdr3_aa: CASSPGQLNTEAFF
d_call: NA; j_call: TRBJ1-5; v_call: TRBV27; cdr3_aa: CASGLAGARQPQHF
d_call: TRBD2; j_call: TRBJ2-3; v_call: TRBV7-2; cdr3_aa: CASSLASGGTDTQYF
d_call: NA; j_call: TRBJ1-2; v_call: TRBV7-3; cdr3_aa: CASSLGVYYGYTF
d_call: TRBD1; j_call: TRBJ1-2; v_call: TRBV6-1; cdr3_aa: CASITTGNYGYTF
d_call: TRBD2; j_call: TRBJ2-5; v_call: TRBV10-3; cdr3_aa: CATLPSDGGETQYF
d_call: NA; j_call: TRBJ1-5; v_call: TRBV7-9; cdr3_aa: CASSLVGGQPQHF
d_call: TRBD1; j_call: TRBJ2-7; v_call: TRBV27; cdr3_aa: CASSLTGTGPYEQYF
d_call: NA; j_call: TRBJ1-2; v_call: TRBV28; cdr3_aa: CASSFGPANYGYTF
d_call: NA; j_call: TRBJ1-2; v_call: TRBV12-3/TRBV12-4; cdr3_aa: CASSLVFGGGYTF
d_call: NA; j_call: TRBJ1-6; v_call: TRBV7-2; cdr3_aa: CASSSPRSPLHF
d_call: NA; j_call: TRBJ1-2; v_call: TRBV20-1; cdr3_aa: CSAPPRSAYGYTF
d_call: NA; j_call: TRBJ2-6; v_call: TRBV6-4; cdr3_aa: CASKEISGANVLTF
d_call: TRBD1; j_call: TRBJ1-1; v_call: TRBV19; cdr3_aa: CASNQNRGISEAFF
d_call: TRBD1; j_call: TRBJ1-1; v_call: TRBV18; cdr3_aa: CASSPQTGKNTEAFF
d_call: NA; j_call: TRBJ1-6; v_call: TRBV30; cdr3_aa: CAWSHDSINNSPLHF
d_call: TRBD2; j_call: TRBJ2-1; v_call: TRBV10-3; cdr3_aa: CAISGPTSGEPGTCNEQFF
d_call: TRBD1; j_call: TRBJ1-5; v_call: TRBV6-1; cdr3_aa: CASSQQGSNQPQHF
d_call: NA; j_call: TRBJ1-2; v_call: TRBV27; cdr3_aa: CASRFALVGGYGYTF
d_call: TRBD1; j_call: TRBJ1-1; v_call: TRBV7-6; cdr3_aa: CASSSRTGVNTEAFF
d_call: NA; j_call: TRBJ1-1; v_call: TRBV6-1; cdr3_aa: CASRRTDMNTEAFF
d_call: NA; j_call: TRBJ2-3; v_call: TRBV2; cdr3_aa: CASSWGRERDTQYF
d_call: NA; j_call: TRBJ1-1; v_call: TRBV7-9; cdr3_aa: CASSLLNSEAFF
d_call: TRBD2; j_call: TRBJ2-7; v_call: TRBV6-1; cdr3_aa: CASSPTSGGTYEQYF
d_call: NA; j_call: TRBJ2-7; v_call: TRBV20-1; cdr3_aa: CSAPRTDTYEQYF
d_call: TRBD1; j_call: TRBJ1-2; v_call: TRBV20-1; cdr3_aa: CSASGTGVGSYYGYTF
d_call: NA; j_call: TRBJ1-6; v_call: TRBV20-1; cdr3_aa: CSARDQRRSSYNSPLHF
d_call: TRBD1; j_call: TRBJ1-2; v_call: TRBV7-9; cdr3_aa: CASSSRGQGNYGYTF
d_call: NA; j_call: TRBJ1-1; v_call: TRBV7-2; cdr3_aa: CASSTDRRKGGYTFGSGTEAFF
d_call: NA; j_call: TRBJ1-2; v_call: TRBV15; cdr3_aa: CATRGVRGYTF
d_call: NA; j_call: TRBJ1-6; v_call: TRBV18; cdr3_aa: CASSPILAASSGSPLHF
d_call: TRBD1; j_call: TRBJ1-6; v_call: TRBV20-1; cdr3_aa: CSAPDRATYNSPLHF
d_call: NA; j_call: TRBJ1-2; v_call: TRBV25-1; cdr3_aa: CASSVSQDYGYTF
d_call: NA; j_call: TRBJ1-5; v_call: TRBV28; cdr3_aa: CASRFSSNQPQHF
d_call: NA; j_call: TRBJ2-7; v_call: TRBV10-3; cdr3_aa: CASLSGPQGGEQYF
d_call: NA; j_call: TRBJ1-3; v_call: TRBV7-2; cdr3_aa: CASSFAGSTIYF
d_call: TRBD1; j_call: TRBJ2-5; v_call: TRBV20-1; cdr3_aa: CSARGLTRDRAETQYF
d_call: NA; j_call: TRBJ1-5; v_call: TRBV19; cdr3_aa: CASNRGGGQPQHF
d_call: TRBD2; j_call: TRBJ2-1; v_call: TRBV10-3; cdr3_aa: CAITSGGANEQFF
d_call: NA; j_call: TRBJ1-5; v_call: TRBV20-1; cdr3_aa: CSAKRTGSNQPQHF
d_call: TRBD1; j_call: TRBJ2-7; v_call: TRBV10-3; cdr3_aa: CASSRDRVSYEQYF
d_call: TRBD1; j_call: TRBJ1-5; v_call: TRBV6-1; cdr3_aa: CASSPDRVRNQPQHF
d_call: NA; j_call: TRBJ1-5; v_call: TRBV20-1; cdr3_aa: CSARDPQRGGNQPQHF
d_call: NA; j_call: TRBJ1-1; v_call: TRBV7-2; cdr3_aa: CASSLGWRTVQNTEAFF
d_call: NA; j_call: TRBJ2-5; v_call: TRBV19; cdr3_aa: CASSIDPQGVRETQYF
d_call: NA; j_call: TRBJ1-5; v_call: TRBV7-2; cdr3_aa: CASSADSNQPQHF
d_call: NA; j_call: TRBJ2-4; v_call: TRBV7-9; cdr3_aa: CASSKDGSAKNIQYF
d_call: NA; j_call: TRBJ1-2; v_call: TRBV7-2; cdr3_aa: CASSLASSGSGGYTF
d_call: TRBD1; j_call: TRBJ1-5; v_call: TRBV20-1; cdr3_aa: CSAPSTGTGNQPQHF
d_call: TRBD2; j_call: TRBJ2-5; v_call: TRBV20-1; cdr3_aa: CSARDIAGGPRRETQYF